Below are 13 T cell receptor beta chains sequenced from a single sample in a study of human T cells and chemical hapten exposure. Time point given: patch test 3, about 24 weeks after DPC sensitization. This sample's treatment: therapeutic diphenylcyclopropenone sensitization with weekly scalp DPC. TCRdb passed the RACE reads through MiXCR, listing each CDR3 protein once. The sample holds roughly 200,000 distinct CDR3 sequences; more than 20% are singletons and the top ten take 2% to 3%. Material: whole blood, obtained in connection with sensitization to the hapten diphenylcyclopropenone (DPC). Receptors originate from a woman aged 40-49 years with alopecia areata. Some clones in this sample may be carry-over from other donors' samples.

This clonotype was detected a few times. The rearrangement links TRBV19 to TRBJ2-2, with a weak D call TRBD1 (5 bases). Trimming removed 5 bases from V and 3 bases from J, with 13 bases in between. This CDR3 contains 15 residues. Germline CDR1 reads LNHDA; CDR2 reads SQIVND (reference sequence). Here the CDR3 DNA reads TGTGCCAGTAGTCAGAGACAGAGTCACACCGGGGAGCTGTTTTTT. Amino acids: CASSQRQSHTGELFF.

The chain carries TRBV27 and TRBJ1-1; D not resolved. V was pared by 4 bases and J by 1 base, with 10 bases between. Germline V gene data show CDR1 as MNHEY and CDR2 as SMNVEV (reference sequence). CDR3 size: 14 residues. The CDR3 loop reads CASSSRTRNTEAFF. The CDR3 coding sequence is TGTGCCAGCAGTTCCAGGACTCGGAACACTGAAGCTTTCTTT.

This clonotype has only a few counts. J is TRBJ2-1 and V is TRBV5-5; D ambiguous. Germline V lookup: CDR1 SGHKS, CDR2 YYEKEE (reference sequence). V lost 0 bases and J 1 base, leaving 5 bases between the germline ends. The CDR3 extends over 14 amino acids. The CDR3 coding sequence is TGTGCCAGCAGCTTGGTTACGTCCTACAATGAGCAGTTCTTC. Its translation: CASSLVTSYNEQFF.

This clonotype was recorded many times. The chain is built from TRBV20-1 and TRBJ1-6, with 7 bases lining up with TRBD1. V lost 5 bases, J lost 7 bases, and 8 bases stayed unmatched. CDR1 and CDR2 (germline): DFQATT, SNEGSKA (reference sequence). This CDR3 region has 14 residues. The CDR3 DNA reads as TGCAGTGCTCCCCTTACAGGGGACAATTCACCCCTCCACTTT. Its protein is CSAPLTGDNSPLHF.

The chain couples TRBV12-3 or TRBV12-4 to TRBJ1-2; D call uncertain. V lost 7 bases and J lost 1, with 7 bases in between. The CDR3 covers 12 residues. The CDR3 sequence: CASTQFNYGYTF. As DNA, the CDR3 is TGTGCCAGCACCCAATTTAACTATGGCTACACCTTC.

The J gene is TRBJ2-7, the V gene TRBV6-6; no reliable D call. The CDR3 extends over 15 amino acids. V lost 4 bases, J lost 0 bases, and 13 bases lay in between. CDR1 is MNHNY and CDR2 is SVGAGI in the germline V gene (reference sequence). CDR3 sequence reads: CASSLDGSSSYEQYF. CDR3 nucleotides: TGTGCCAGCAGTTTAGACGGCTCAAGCTCCTACGAGCAGTACTTC.

The sample holds many counts of this clonotype. The chain has TRBV7-2 and TRBJ2-3; TRBD2 agrees at 10 bases. Germline-derived CDR1 and CDR2 are SGHTA and FQGNSA. The junction had 6 bases not matched to a gene; V was cut back by 5 bases and J by 1 base. The CDR3 totals 16 residues. CDR3 region: CASSLLAGARTDTQYF. The CDR3 nucleotides are TGTGCCAGCAGCCTCCTAGCGGGAGCCCGCACAGATACGCAGTATTTT.

The gene calls are TRBV6-2 or TRBV6-3 and TRBJ2-7; unclear D gene. V dropped 5 bases and J dropped 4 bases, with 6 bases sitting between them. This CDR3 has 11 amino acids. Looked up from germline, CDR1 is MNHEY and CDR2 is SVGEGT. CDR3 nucleotides: TGTGCCAGCAGTCAAAGGTACGAGCAGTACTTC. Amino acids: CASSQRYEQYF.

This clonotype has only a few counts. For the CDR3, the DNA is TGCAGTGCCCCCCGGGACACCAGGTCTAGCACAGATACGCAGTATTTT. This codes for CSAPRDTRSSTDTQYF. The chain uses TRBV20-1 and TRBJ2-3, with D possibly matching TRBD1 (6 bases). V gave up 6 bases and J gave up 0 bases, with 19 bases separating them. CDR3 length: 16 amino acids. Germline CDR1 DFQATT, CDR2 SNEGSKA (reference sequence).

This clonotype was found a few times. CDR3 DNA sequence: TGTGCCACGAGAGAACTTGACACAGATACGCAGTATTTT. Encoded protein: CATRELDTDTQYF. The gene calls are TRBV24-1 and TRBJ2-3; D is unclear. The length of the CDR3 is 13 residues. Germline CDR1 KGHDR, CDR2 SFDVKD. Trimming shortened V by 10 bases and J by 2 bases, and 12 bases separated the two germline ends.

This clonotype turned up a few times. The V gene is TRBV29-1, the J gene TRBJ2-1, with D possibly being TRBD1 (5 bases). V was cut by 5 bases and J by 5 bases, with 19 bases left in between. The CDR3 covers 15 residues. The germline CDR1 and CDR2 sequences are SQVTM and ANQGSEA. For the CDR3, the DNA is TGCAGCGTTTTTACGCAGGGTCACCAGAACAATGAGCAGTTCTTC. Translation gives CSVFTQGHQNNEQFF.

This sequence joins TRBV6-6 and TRBJ1-6; D ambiguous. The V gene lost 7 bases and the J gene lost 13 bases, with 23 bases spanning the gap. This CDR3 has 15 residues. Germline CDR1 reads MNHNY; CDR2 reads SVGAGI (reference sequence). The CDR3 DNA sequence: TGTGCCAGCATCGGAGGAAGGAACACGGGTTTCCCCCTCCACTTT. This encodes CASIGGRNTGFPLHF.

This clonotype was seen many times. The rearrangement joins TRBV7-2 to TRBJ2-1, with TRBD2 matching 7 bases. Germline CDR1 is SGHTA and CDR2 is FQGNSA. V shed 5 bases, J shed 0 bases, and the junction held 1 base outside the gene matches. CDR3 length equals 14 residues. The chain's CDR3 is CASSPGGSYNEQFF. The CDR3 DNA reads as TGTGCCAGCAGCCCGGGAGGCTCCTACAATGAGCAGTTCTTC.